This paragraph reports one T cell receptor (beta chain). This was the immunoSEQ v3.0 assay at survey level. The assay was immunoSEQ multiplex PCR, and TCRdb's table has in-frame clones only and misses some. The top ten hold less than 2.5% of the sample, which has about 24,000 clones, approximately 80% seen once. The sample originates from a study of long-term antiretroviral therapy in people with HIV. This CDR3 region has 14 residues. Per germline, CDR1 SGHRS and CDR2 YFSETQ. V lost 2 bases to trimming and J lost 2 bases, with 10 bases between them. This TCR was sampled from a man over 45 with HIV. The sequences come from unsorted PBMCs, collected 3 years after starting antiretroviral therapy. This chain joins TRBV5-1 and TRBJ2-5; D gene ambiguous. The DNA for the CDR3 is TGCGCCAGCAGCTTCCAGACTTTTCAAGAGACCCAGTACTTC. Translated: CASSFQTFQETQYF.